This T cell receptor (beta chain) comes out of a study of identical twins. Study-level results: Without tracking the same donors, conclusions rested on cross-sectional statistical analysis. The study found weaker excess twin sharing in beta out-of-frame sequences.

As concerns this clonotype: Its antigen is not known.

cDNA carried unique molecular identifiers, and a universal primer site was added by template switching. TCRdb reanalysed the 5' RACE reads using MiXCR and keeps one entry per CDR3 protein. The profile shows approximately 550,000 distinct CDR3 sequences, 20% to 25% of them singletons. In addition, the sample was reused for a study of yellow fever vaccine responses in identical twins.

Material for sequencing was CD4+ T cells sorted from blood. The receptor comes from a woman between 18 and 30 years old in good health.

CDR3 sequence (DNA): TGCAGCATGGTCCCTAGCGGGAGTGGTGATACGCAGTATTTT. Amino acids: CSMVPSGSGDTQYF. The chain joins TRBV29-1 to TRBJ2-3; 10 bases match TRBD2. This CDR3 has 14 amino acids. From germline, CDR1 is SQVTM and CDR2 ANQGSEA. V was pared by 8 bases and J by 6 bases, with 11 bases of the junction left unmatched.